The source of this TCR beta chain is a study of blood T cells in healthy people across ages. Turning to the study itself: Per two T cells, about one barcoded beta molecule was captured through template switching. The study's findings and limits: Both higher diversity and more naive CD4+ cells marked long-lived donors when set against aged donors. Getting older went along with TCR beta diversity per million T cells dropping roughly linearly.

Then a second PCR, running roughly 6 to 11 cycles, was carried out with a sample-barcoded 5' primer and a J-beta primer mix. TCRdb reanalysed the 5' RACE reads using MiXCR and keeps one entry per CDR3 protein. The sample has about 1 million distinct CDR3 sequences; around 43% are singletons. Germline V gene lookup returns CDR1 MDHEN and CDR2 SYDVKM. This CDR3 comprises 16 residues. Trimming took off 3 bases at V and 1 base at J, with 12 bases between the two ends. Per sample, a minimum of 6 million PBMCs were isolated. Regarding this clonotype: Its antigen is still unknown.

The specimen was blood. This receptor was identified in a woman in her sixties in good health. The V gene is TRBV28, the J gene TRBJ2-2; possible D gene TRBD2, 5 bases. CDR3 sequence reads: CASSLLWGENTGELFF. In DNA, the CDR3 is TGTGCCAGCAGTTTGCTTTGGGGAGAGAACACCGGGGAGCTGTTTTTT.